The 20 T cell receptor beta chains below all came from one sample that was sequenced in a study of technical replicates of blood from four donors. This table comes from immunoSEQ multiplex PCR, and its TCRdb copy is limited to in-frame clones, with some not included. The profile shows about 75,000 clones, about 97% of them singletons. Material: T cells isolated from PBMCs. The origin of the receptors is a human donor in good health.

This rearrangement joins TRBV7-2 to TRBJ2-7; 10 positions agree with TRBD1. Germline lookup yields CDR1 SGHTA and CDR2 FQGNSA. The CDR3 has 19 residues. V gave up 3 bases and J gave up 1 base; unmatched junction bases: 15. CDR3 protein: CASSFSIRGPGQGSYEQYF. DNA for the CDR3: TGTGCCAGCAGCTTCTCTATTAGGGGACCGGGACAGGGGTCCTACGAGCAGTACTTC.

This rearrangement joins TRBV7-9 to TRBJ2-6; 7 bases agree with TRBD2. Germline assignment: CDR1 SEHNR and CDR2 FQNEAQ (reference sequence). CDR3 size: 19 residues. With V trimmed by 6 bases and J by 0 bases, 14 bases remained unmatched. The CDR3, as DNA: TGTGCCAGCAGGCCCCGGAATGGGGGGGGAGACTCTGGGGCCAACGTCCTGACTTTC. It encodes CASRPRNGGGDSGANVLTF.

The gene calls are TRBV18 and TRBJ1-6; a possible D gene is TRBD1 (5 bases). The CDR3 consists of 15 residues. V lost 2 bases, J lost 3 bases, and 8 bases lay in between. Germline values: CDR1 KGHSH, CDR2 LQKENI. CDR3 DNA sequence: TGTGCCAGCTCACCAGCAGGGAACTATAATTCACCCCTCCACTTT. The encoded protein is CASSPAGNYNSPLHF.

The chain has TRBV11-2 and TRBJ1-5, with D maybe TRBD1 (5 bases). Between the trimmed V and J ends, which lost 0 bases and 3 bases, there was a span of 9 bases. CDR1 is SGHAT and CDR2 is FQNNGV in the germline V gene. The CDR3 covers 15 residues. The CDR3 here is CASSLDGGANQPQHF. For the CDR3, the DNA is TGTGCCAGCAGCTTAGATGGCGGGGCCAATCAGCCCCAGCATTTT. The full variable domain, with the rest looked up from reference TRBV11-2 and TRBJ1-5, is EAGVAQSPRYKIIEKRQSVAFWCNPISGHATLYWYQQILGQGPKLLIQFQNNGVVDDSQLPKDRFSAERLKGVDSTLKIQPAKLEDSAVYLCASSLDGGANQPQHFGDGTRLSIL.

The rearrangement links TRBV10-2 to TRBJ2-2, with D uncertain. Germline values: CDR1 WSHSY, CDR2 SAAADI. The V gene lost 6 bases and the J gene lost 8 bases, with 7 bases spanning the gap. The CDR3 is 11 amino acids. In DNA, the CDR3 is TGCGCCAGCAGACAGAGTGGGGAGCTGTTTTTT. This codes for CASRQSGELFF.

The genes are TRBV11-2 and TRBJ1-2; no reliable D call. The germline V gene encodes CDR1 SGHAT and CDR2 FQNNGV. CDR3 length: 14 residues. The V gene lost 1 base and the J gene lost 4 bases, with 10 bases spanning the gap. CDR3: CASSLGKRAYGYTF. CDR3 DNA: TGTGCCAGCAGCTTAGGGAAGCGGGCCTATGGCTACACCTTC.

The genes are TRBV5-1 and TRBJ2-4, with D possibly being TRBD1 (6 bases). The CDR3 consists of 14 residues. V was shortened by 1 base and J by 7 bases, with 12 bases between the two germline ends. CDR1 is SGHRS and CDR2 is YFSETQ in the germline V gene. CDR3 protein: CASSLFEGDNIQYF. The CDR3 DNA sequence: TGCGCCAGCAGCTTGTTTGAGGGGGATAACATTCAGTACTTC.

The V and J genes are TRBV9 and TRBJ2-2; D gene ambiguous. V was cut by 4 bases and J by 1 base, with 11 bases left in between. There are 15 residues in the CDR3. Germline V CDR1 and CDR2: SGDLS, YYNGEE. The DNA of the CDR3 is TGTGCCAGCAGCCCGGTGGCAGGGAACACCGGGGAGCTGTTTTTT. This translates into CASSPVAGNTGELFF.

The DNA of the CDR3 is TGTGCCAGCAGCCCAGGAGGAGTTAGCAATCAGCCCCAGCATTTT. Its translation: CASSPGGVSNQPQHF. The chain uses TRBV6-5 and TRBJ1-5; no reliable D call. The germline V gene encodes CDR1 MNHEY and CDR2 SVGAGI. This CDR3 is 15 amino acids long. V shed 6 bases and J shed 0 bases, with 12 bases lying between them.

This rearrangement joins TRBV7-9 to TRBJ1-5; D possibly corresponds to TRBD1 (5 bases). The CDR3 length is 15 residues. The V gene lost 5 bases and the J gene lost 6 bases, with 17 bases spanning the gap. The germline CDR1 and CDR2 sequences are SEHNR and FQNEAQ (reference sequence). DNA of the CDR3: TGTGCCAGCAGCGCGTCCGGACAATATAGTCAGCCCCAGCATTTT. Translated: CASSASGQYSQPQHF.

The chain is built from TRBV18 and TRBJ1-6; TRBD1 matches at 10 bases. CDR3 size: 15 residues. After removal of 4 bases from V and 6 bases from J, the junction contained 3 bases not matched to a gene. Germline lookup yields CDR1 KGHSH and CDR2 LQKENI. CDR3 protein: CASSRTGGGNSPLHF. In nucleotides, the CDR3 is TGTGCCAGCTCACGGACAGGGGGAGGTAATTCACCCCTCCACTTT.

V is TRBV6-5 and J is TRBJ1-5; possible D gene TRBD1, 5 bases. The germline V and J ends were trimmed by 6 bases and 5 bases, with 14 bases remaining between them. The CDR3 is made up of 14 amino acids. Germline V gene lookup returns CDR1 MNHEY and CDR2 SVGAGI. Written as DNA, the CDR3 is TGTGCCAGCAGCTTCGCGGGGCCGGATCAGCCCCAGCATTTT. Protein sequence: CASSFAGPDQPQHF.

V gene TRBV12-5 combines with J gene TRBJ2-7; D is possibly TRBD2 (5 bases). The CDR3 totals 11 residues. Germline V gene lookup returns CDR1 LGHNT and CDR2 FRNRAP. Trimming removed 5 bases at V and 9 bases at J, with 11 bases between. The CDR3 protein is CASGPRRRQYF. The CDR3 DNA reads TGTGCTAGTGGTCCCCGGAGGCGGCAGTACTTC.

The rearrangement uses TRBV15 and TRBJ2-1; 9 nucleotides line up with TRBD1. V gave up 6 bases and J gave up 7 bases; unmatched junction bases: 7. Germline lookup yields CDR1 LNHNV and CDR2 YYDKDF (reference sequence). The CDR3 has 14 residues. This chain's CDR3 is CATRGTGSGNEQFF. The CDR3 DNA sequence: TGTGCCACCAGAGGGACAGGGTCTGGAAATGAGCAGTTCTTC.

This chain uses TRBV4-1 with TRBJ2-7, with 7 bases matching TRBD1. The CDR3 length is 15 residues. Trimming took 5 bases from V and 8 from J; bases not matched to a gene: 15. Germline V gives CDR1 MGHRA, CDR2 YSYEKL. The CDR3: CASSNTGTATAKQYF. The CDR3 region has the DNA TGCGCCAGCAGCAATACCGGGACAGCGACGGCTAAGCAGTACTTC.

The genes are TRBV5-1 and TRBJ2-5; possible D gene TRBD2, 5 bases. This CDR3 comprises 14 residues. V was trimmed by 4 bases and J by 5 bases, leaving 15 bases between them. Germline CDR1 reads SGHRS; CDR2 reads YFSETQ. The CDR3, as DNA: TGCGCCAGCAGCCCCGTCCCGGGCGGGGAGACCCAGTACTTC. Encoded protein: CASSPVPGGETQYF.

This chain connects TRBV30 to TRBJ2-1, with 8 nucleotides matching TRBD2. Trimming removed 4 bases from V and 5 bases from J; junction bases left unmatched: 10. CDR1 and CDR2 from the germline V gene are GTSNPN and SVGIG (reference sequence). The CDR3 contains 15 residues. The CDR3 bases are TGTGCCTGGACCGCCGCTAGCGGGTACCACAATGAGCAGTTCTTC. This sequence encodes CAWTAASGYHNEQFF.

The gene calls are TRBV11-2 and TRBJ1-2, with D possibly matching TRBD1 (6 bases). This CDR3 contains 14 residues. Trimming pared 2 bases from V and 3 bases from J, leaving 10 bases between. Per germline, CDR1 SGHAT and CDR2 FQNNGV. The CDR3 bases are TGTGCCAGCAGCTTACCCTCAGGGGACTATGGCTACACCTTC. This sequence encodes CASSLPSGDYGYTF.

J is TRBJ1-1 and V is TRBV7-9; weak D call: TRBD1 (5 bases). This CDR3 is built from 14 residues. Trimming stripped 3 bases from V and 5 bases from J, with 13 bases between. CDR1 SEHNR and CDR2 FQNEAQ come from the germline V gene (reference sequence). CDR3: CASSFDRASTEAFF. The CDR3 region has the DNA TGTGCCAGCAGCTTCGACAGAGCCAGTACTGAAGCTTTCTTT. Complete variable domain (other parts from reference TRBV7-9 and TRBJ1-1): DTGVSQNPRHKITKRGQNVTFRCDPISEHNRLYWYRQTLGQGPEFLTYFQNEAQLEKSRLLSDRFSAERPKGSFSTLEIQRTEQGDSAMYLCASSFDRASTEAFFGQGTRLTVV.

The chain combines TRBV11-2 with TRBJ2-3; no reliable D call. The length of the CDR3 is 16 residues. Germline CDR1 is SGHAT and CDR2 is FQNNGV. Trimming left V 5 bases short and J 2 bases short, with 17 bases between. CDR3 residues: CASSPRLAEITDTQYF. The DNA for the CDR3 is TGTGCCAGCAGCCCTCGCCTTGCGGAAATCACAGATACGCAGTATTTT. The whole variable domain, filled in from reference TRBV11-2 and TRBJ2-3, reads EAGVAQSPRYKIIEKRQSVAFWCNPISGHATLYWYQQILGQGPKLLIQFQNNGVVDDSQLPKDRFSAERLKGVDSTLKIQPAKLEDSAVYLCASSPRLAEITDTQYFGPGTRLTVL.